The source of this T cell receptor beta chain is a study of T cell responses to AZD1222 COVID-19 vaccine (dated by TCRdb to about 2021). Study-wide context: Because spike-specific TCR depth and breadth did not differ between the two schedules, AZD1222 recipients who got a second dose at roughly 4 weeks were pooled with those who got a second dose at roughly 12 weeks. TCR sequencing was performed for about 250 trial participants, of whom about 200 were given two doses of AZD1222 and around 25 were given two doses of MenACWY control vaccine. Trial participants were enrolled into age subgroups of 18-55, 56-69 and 70-plus years, which contained approximately 150, 30 and 60 TCR-sequenced participants, respectively. Summary of the overall study and its limitations: After two AZD1222 doses, spike-specific TCR breadth and depth were significantly higher than at day 0 and than in MenACWY recipients. In the small 56-69-year group, the increase in depth fell short of significance, most likely because of low power. Conclusions about previously exposed vaccinees are limited, since just six or seven AZD1222 recipients were seropositive for SARS-CoV-2 at baseline. Participants were mostly white British and included more females than males, and it was suggested by the authors that clonal diversity may have been underestimated. Because no samples from the day 14 peak response were available, repertoires could be characterized only after the peak T cell response. The vaccine-associated CD4 TCRs covered the entire spike protein, and the dominant responses fell in regions 160-218 and 743-854. Epitopes outside the regions mutated in the B.1.351 and B.1.1.7 variants were reportedly recognized by nearly half of the unique spike-specific TCRs.

Explained via the paper, the time point label denotes: baseline before first vaccination. The vaccinee samples were drawn from two UK trials, COV001 and COV002, one of which was a single-blind randomized controlled phase 2/3 trial testing AZD1222 (ChAdOx1 nCoV-19) in healthy adults. For TCRbeta chain sequencing, PBMC samples were collected from trial participants at day 0 and at day 28 after the second dose. This clone was detected once. Its antigen specificity is not known. Base qualities are not provided; no much larger clone lies one nucleotide away. The CDR3 regions of human TCRbeta chains were analyzed by immunosequencing. Per the original workflow: Repertoire TCRs were matched against a reference library of SARS-CoV-2-specific TCRs generated with the MIRA antigen-specificity platform. Breadth was defined as the fraction of unique TCRs that were SARS-CoV-2-associated, and depth was defined as the fraction of total T cells that were SARS-CoV-2-associated. Using the MIRA data, each spike-specific TCR was mapped to the spike region that the TCR reacts to and placed in a CD4 or CD8 class. Log10-transformed breadth and depth values were compared by one-way ANOVA with Sidak's multiple comparisons tests. In TCRdb, the immuneACCESS table is reduced to in-frame sequences with V and J assigned. These tables do not hold every clone; where another copy was compared, an unresolved V gene accounts for under half, and the others remain unexplained. That table supplies the V and J calls and clone size; D and trimming were determined from the DNA. This sample lists 110,000 to 150,000 clones; 80% to 90% were detected once. The ten top clones hold less than 9.5% of the sample.

The TCR comes from an adult in good health. The material was peripheral blood, obtained on day 0 of AZD1222 vaccination.

The DNA reads as follows: TGTGCCAGCACCGCGTGGGGGGCCCTGGGAACTGAAGCTTTCTTT. This sequence encodes CASTAWGALGTEAFF. Recombination linked TRBV5-4 to TRBJ1-1; TRBD1 could be the D gene, as 6 bases match. CDR1 SGHNT and CDR2 YYREEE were looked up in the germline V gene (reference sequence). Trimming costs V 6 bases and J 5 bases, and their ends lie 20 bases apart. Measured from the cysteine to the phenylalanine, the CDR3 is 15 residues long. This entry keeps only the CDR3 DNA: 45 bases, framed from base 1.